A selection of T cell receptor beta chains follows, all from one sample in a study of control samples from healthy donors and cancer patients. The protocol was immunoSEQ multiplex PCR, while the TCRdb copy is restricted to in-frame clones and leaves out a portion. The repertoire includes tens of thousands of clones, roughly 65% of them detected once, and under 20% sits in the top ten. The sample comprised formalin-fixed, paraffin-embedded tissue. These receptor sequences come from a male donor with melanoma. CDR3s include the opening cysteine and the closing phenylalanine or tryptophan. The order of the fields is CDR3 protein, CDR3 DNA, D gene, J gene, V gene, clone size. A D gene is named only where the DNA matches it firmly. Rows give clone size only sometimes, using once, few, many, or a class for an expanded clone.

CDR3: CASSLGGEINSPLHF
DNA: TGTGCCAGCAGCTTAGGGGGGGAGATAAATTCACCCCTCCACTTT
D: NA
J: TRBJ1-6
V: TRBV7-6
size: NA

CDR3: CASSPQTGVSYEQYF
DNA: TGTGCCAGCAGCCCCCAGACAGGGGTTTCCTACGAGCAGTACTTC
D: TRBD1
J: TRBJ2-7
V: TRBV28
size: NA

CDR3: CASSSRPRQGSHFGNTIYF
DNA: TGTGCCAGCAGCTCCCGCCCGCGTCAGGGTAGCCACTTTGGAAACACCATATATTTT
D: NA
J: TRBJ1-3
V: TRBV5-5
size: NA

CDR3: CASSDRGLVGSGANVLTF
DNA: TGTGCCAGTAGCGACAGGGGGCTAGTCGGTTCTGGGGCCAACGTCCTGACTTTC
D: TRBD1
J: TRBJ2-6
V: TRBV19
size: NA

CDR3: CAISEFGDSNQPQHF
DNA: TGTGCCATCAGTGAGTTCGGGGATAGCAATCAGCCCCAGCATTTT
D: NA
J: TRBJ1-5
V: TRBV10-3
size: NA

CDR3: CASSASYNYGYTF
DNA: TGTGCCAGCAGCGCGTCATATAACTATGGCTACACCTTC
D: NA
J: TRBJ1-2
V: TRBV28
size: NA

CDR3: CASDSPVGFGYTF
DNA: TGTGCCAGCGACAGTCCCGTAGGTTTTGGCTACACCTTC
D: NA
J: TRBJ1-2
V: TRBV12-3/TRBV12-4
size: NA

CDR3: CAISERLGDTQYF
DNA: TGTGCCATCAGTGAGAGGTTGGGGGATACGCAGTATTTT
D: NA
J: TRBJ2-3
V: TRBV10-3
size: NA

CDR3: CASSSPRGRDEQYF
DNA: TGTGCCAGCAGTTCCCCCCGGGGGCGGGACGAGCAGTACTTC
D: NA
J: TRBJ2-7
V: TRBV28
size: NA

CDR3: CASRPSSLASYEQYF
DNA: TGTGCCAGCAGACCCTCTTCCCTAGCCTCCTACGAGCAGTACTTC
D: NA
J: TRBJ2-7
V: TRBV6-5
size: NA

CDR3: CASSEAIPEWGEKLFF
DNA: TGTGCCAGCAGTGAAGCGATACCAGAGTGGGGTGAAAAACTGTTTTTT
D: NA
J: TRBJ1-4
V: TRBV2
size: many

CDR3: CASSPQGALDEQYF
DNA: TGCGCCAGCAGCCCACAGGGGGCTCTTGACGAGCAGTACTTC
D: TRBD1
J: TRBJ2-7
V: TRBV5-1
size: NA

CDR3: CASTGQESYEQYF
DNA: TGTGCCAGCACTGGACAGGAGTCCTACGAGCAGTACTTC
D: TRBD1
J: TRBJ2-7
V: TRBV6-5
size: NA

CDR3: CASSLQSGAEAFF
DNA: TGTGCCAGCAGCTTACAGAGCGGGGCTGAAGCTTTCTTT
D: NA
J: TRBJ1-1
V: TRBV7-9
size: NA

CDR3: CATGRESYNEQFF
DNA: TGTGCCACCGGACGGGAGTCCTACAATGAGCAGTTCTTC
D: NA
J: TRBJ2-1
V: TRBV15
size: few

CDR3: CASSDSLSTDTQYF
DNA: TGTGCCAGCAGTGACTCCCTCAGCACAGATACGCAGTATTTT
D: NA
J: TRBJ2-3
V: TRBV6-4
size: NA

CDR3: CASSLRFQPQHF
DNA: TGTGCTAGCAGTCTCAGGTTTCAGCCCCAGCATTTT
D: NA
J: TRBJ1-5
V: TRBV12-3/TRBV12-4
size: NA

CDR3: CASSVTRTTSNEQFF
DNA: TGTGCCAGCAGCGTGACTAGGACCACTTCCAATGAGCAGTTCTTC
D: NA
J: TRBJ2-1
V: TRBV7-2
size: NA

CDR3: CASSLEAGPEQYF
DNA: TGTGCCAGCAGCTTAGAGGCCGGACCCGAGCAGTACTTC
D: NA
J: TRBJ2-7
V: TRBV7-9
size: NA

CDR3: CASNSLGSYEQYF
DNA: TGTGCCAGTAATTCCCTGGGGTCCTACGAGCAGTACTTC
D: NA
J: TRBJ2-7
V: TRBV28
size: NA

CDR3: CAIHDRDRDTQYF
DNA: TGTGCCATCCATGACAGGGACCGGGATACGCAGTATTTT
D: TRBD1
J: TRBJ2-3
V: TRBV28
size: NA

CDR3: CASSPGGGRGTDTQYF
DNA: TGCGCCAGCAGCCCCGGGGGGGGGCGAGGCACAGATACGCAGTATTTT
D: TRBD2
J: TRBJ2-3
V: TRBV5-1
size: NA

CDR3: CASSYGQGSTGELFF
DNA: TGTGCCAGCAGTTACGGACAGGGAAGCACCGGGGAGCTGTTTTTT
D: TRBD1
J: TRBJ2-2
V: TRBV3-1/TRBV3-2
size: NA

CDR3: CASSERLAGELAKNIQYF
DNA: TGTGCCAGCAGCGAAAGACTAGCGGGGGAACTAGCCAAAAACATTCAGTACTTC
D: TRBD2
J: TRBJ2-4
V: TRBV11-2
size: once

CDR3: CAWKASGYEQYF
DNA: TGTGCCTGGAAGGCTAGCGGGTACGAGCAGTACTTC
D: TRBD2
J: TRBJ2-7
V: TRBV30
size: few

CDR3: CASSRAGNSPLHF
DNA: TGTGCCAGCAGCCGCGCAGGAAATTCACCCCTCCACTTT
D: NA
J: TRBJ1-6
V: TRBV7-2
size: NA

CDR3: CASSTAGRHYGYTF
DNA: TGCGCCAGCAGCACCGCCGGGAGGCACTATGGCTACACCTTC
D: NA
J: TRBJ1-2
V: TRBV5-1
size: NA

CDR3: CASSLRRSGGYTF
DNA: TGTGCCAGCAGTTTACGCAGGTCCGGTGGCTACACCTTC
D: NA
J: TRBJ1-2
V: TRBV28
size: NA

CDR3: CASSTWDTEAFF
DNA: TGTGCCAGCAGTACGTGGGACACTGAAGCTTTCTTT
D: NA
J: TRBJ1-1
V: TRBV27
size: few

CDR3: CASIGADNMNTEAFF
DNA: TGTGCCAGCATTGGGGCAGATAACATGAACACTGAAGCTTTCTTT
D: NA
J: TRBJ1-1
V: TRBV2
size: NA

CDR3: CASSSRTRVPYEQYF
DNA: TGTGCCAGCAGCTCCCGGACTAGGGTCCCCTACGAGCAGTACTTC
D: TRBD2
J: TRBJ2-7
V: TRBV5-4
size: once

CDR3: CASSISARSYEQYF
DNA: TGTGCCAGTAGTATTTCGGCTAGGTCCTACGAGCAGTACTTC
D: NA
J: TRBJ2-7
V: TRBV19
size: NA

CDR3: CASSPGHSSYEQYF
DNA: TGTGCCAGCAGCCCGGGACATAGCTCCTACGAGCAGTACTTT
D: NA
J: TRBJ2-7
V: TRBV3-1/TRBV3-2
size: NA

CDR3: CSASEARVQETQYF
DNA: TGCAGTGCTAGTGAGGCTCGAGTTCAAGAGACCCAGTACTTC
D: NA
J: TRBJ2-5
V: TRBV20-1
size: NA

CDR3: CASSPRQDNQPQHF
DNA: TGTGCCAGCAGCCCCCGACAGGACAATCAGCCCCAGCATTTT
D: NA
J: TRBJ1-5
V: TRBV9
size: NA

CDR3: CASSPPDSSYTF
DNA: TGTGCCAGCAGCCCCCCGGACTCGAGCTACACCTTC
D: NA
J: TRBJ1-2
V: TRBV5-4
size: once

CDR3: CAIASGGDTIYF
DNA: TGTGCCATCGCGTCGGGAGGTGACACCATATATTTT
D: NA
J: TRBJ1-3
V: TRBV28
size: NA

CDR3: CASSVPGLGNYEQYF
DNA: TGTGCCAGCTCAGTACCGGGACTGGGCAACTACGAGCAGTACTTC
D: NA
J: TRBJ2-7
V: TRBV18
size: few

CDR3: CASSPSGGYGYTF
DNA: TGTGCCAGCTCGCCTTCTGGTGGTTATGGCTACACCTTC
D: NA
J: TRBJ1-2
V: TRBV18
size: NA

CDR3: CASSLPRGGTDTQYF
DNA: TGTGCCAGCAGCCTCCCCCGCGGGGGCACAGATACGCAGTATTTT
D: NA
J: TRBJ2-3
V: TRBV14
size: NA

CDR3: CASSYKLAGGHAEQFF
DNA: TGTGCCAGCAGTTACAAACTAGCGGGAGGTCATGCTGAGCAGTTCTTC
D: TRBD2
J: TRBJ2-1
V: TRBV6-5
size: few

CDR3: CATSDSRRGGPSNEQFF
DNA: TGTGCCACCAGTGATTCACGACGGGGGGGGCCGTCGAATGAGCAGTTCTTC
D: TRBD2
J: TRBJ2-1
V: TRBV24-1
size: NA

CDR3: CASSLQHSGANVLTF
DNA: TGCGCCAGCAGCTTGCAACACTCTGGGGCCAACGTCCTGACTTTC
D: NA
J: TRBJ2-6
V: TRBV5-1
size: once

CDR3: CASTLRGELFF
DNA: TGCGCCAGCACTCTTCGCGGGGAGCTGTTTTTT
D: NA
J: TRBJ2-2
V: TRBV10-2
size: medium-sized

CDR3: CATGKKTGFPVGYGYTF
DNA: TGTGCCACCGGAAAAAAGACCGGGTTTCCTGTCGGCTATGGCTACACCTTC
D: NA
J: TRBJ1-2
V: TRBV24-1
size: few

CDR3: CASSLAEYEQYF
DNA: TGTGCCAGCAGTTTGGCCGAGTACGAGCAGTACTTC
D: NA
J: TRBJ2-7
V: TRBV12-3/TRBV12-4
size: NA

CDR3: CASSTPNTGELFF
DNA: TGTGCCAGCAGTACACCGAACACCGGGGAGCTGTTTTTT
D: NA
J: TRBJ2-2
V: TRBV11-2
size: NA

CDR3: CASSPRAGGPHEQYF
DNA: TGTGCCAGCTCACCTAGGGCGGGAGGGCCCCACGAGCAGTACTTC
D: TRBD2
J: TRBJ2-7
V: TRBV18
size: NA